A selection of T cell receptor beta chains follows, all from one sample in a study of beta chain features in type 1 diabetes. Clones were read by immunoSEQ multiplex PCR, and TCRdb kept only the in-frame ones, dropping some. This repertoire shows about 660,000 clones, 11% to 15% found once; its top ten account for 0.035% to 0.045%. Sequencing was done on a sample of naive CD4+ T cells from blood. These receptors all come from a man aged 18-30 years with type 1 diabetes. Each CDR3 is given with its conserved first and last residue. D genes are given only for firm matches. Not all rows give a size; the values are once, few, many and, for expanded clones, a class.

D | size | J | V | CDR3 | DNA
. | . | TRBJ1-5 | TRBV30 | CAWSRVQRNQPQHF | TGTGCCTGGAGTAGGGTACAGAGAAATCAGCCCCAGCATTTT
. | . | TRBJ1-5 | TRBV29-1 | CSVGQPNQPQHF | TGCAGCGTTGGACAGCCGAATCAGCCCCAGCATTTT
TRBD2 | . | TRBJ2-5 | TRBV7-2 | CASSFSTSGQETQYF | TGTGCCAGCAGCTTCTCGACTAGCGGTCAAGAGACCCAGTACTTC
. | few | TRBJ2-2 | TRBV5-1 | CASSHVLGQNTGELFF | TGCGCCAGCAGCCATGTATTGGGACAGAACACCGGGGAGCTGTTTTTT
. | few | TRBJ2-1 | TRBV7-3 | CASSQRYNEQFF | TGTGCCAGCAGCCAACGTTACAATGAGCAGTTCTTC
. | few | TRBJ2-6 | TRBV5-4 | CASGTKTGSGANVLTF | TGTGCCAGCGGAACGAAAACAGGGTCAGGGGCCAACGTCCTGACTTTC
TRBD1 | . | TRBJ2-4 | TRBV2 | CASSELDRGQAIQYF | TGTGCCAGCAGTGAATTGGACAGGGGGCAGGCCATTCAGTACTTC
TRBD2 | . | TRBJ2-7 | TRBV27 | CASSHRTSGRGHEQYF | TGTGCCAGCAGTCATAGGACTAGCGGGAGAGGCCACGAGCAGTACTTC
. | few | TRBJ2-6 | TRBV7-9 | CASSLESSGANVLTF | TGTGCCAGCAGCTTAGAGAGCTCTGGGGCCAACGTCCTGACTTTC
. | few | TRBJ2-7 | TRBV21-1 | CASRSSSASYEQYF | TGTGCCAGCAGGTCCTCTAGCGCTTCCTACGAGCAGTACTTC
. | . | TRBJ1-6 | TRBV4-2 | CASSQDRTSSYNSPLHF | TGTGCCAGCAGCCAAGATCGGACCAGCTCCTATAATTCACCCCTCCACTTT
. | . | TRBJ2-1 | TRBV7-8 | CASSLAHPERQFF | TGTGCCAGCAGCTTAGCCCACCCGGAGCGGCAGTTCTTC
TRBD2 | few | TRBJ2-3 | TRBV7-9 | CAAGDIAGPPSTDTQYF | TGTGCCGCCGGGGATATAGCGGGGCCCCCCAGCACAGATACGCAGTATTTT
. | . | TRBJ2-3 | TRBV7-9 | CASSSRSGSGLDTQYF | TGTGCCAGCAGCTCTCGGTCAGGTAGCGGCCTGGATACGCAGTATTTT
. | few | TRBJ1-1 | TRBV9 | CASSVATGENTEAFF | TGTGCCAGCAGCGTAGCTACGGGGGAGAACACTGAAGCTTTCTTT
. | . | TRBJ2-7 | TRBV7-9 | CASSLRTRPWEQYF | TGTGCCAGCAGCCTACGTACCCGGCCTTGGGAGCAGTACTTC
. | few | TRBJ1-2 | TRBV7-9 | CASSLAVTNYGYTF | TGTGCCAGCAGCTTGGCGGTAACTAACTATGGCTACACCTTC
. | . | TRBJ1-2 | TRBV2 | CASRADDYGYTF | TGTGCCAGCAGGGCGGATGATTATGGCTACACCTTC
TRBD1 | few | TRBJ2-2 | TRBV2 | CASSRQGPAGELFF | TGTGCCAGCAGTCGACAGGGACCAGCCGGGGAGCTGTTTTTT
. | . | TRBJ2-5 | TRBV6-1 | CASSENRDPETQYF | TGTGCCAGCAGTGAAAACAGGGATCCGGAGACCCAGTACTTC
. | . | TRBJ1-2 | TRBV14 | CASSHGGFYGYTF | TGTGCCAGCAGCCACGGGGGATTCTATGGCTACACCTTC
. | few | TRBJ2-3 | TRBV4-3 | CASSYGQPTDTQYF | TGCGCCAGCAGTTATGGACAGCCCACAGATACGCAGTATTTT
TRBD1 | few | TRBJ1-5 | TRBV7-2 | CASSAGTGGVQPQHF | TGTGCCAGCAGCGCCGGGACAGGGGGCGTCCAGCCCCAGCATTTT
. | . | TRBJ1-1 | TRBV7-9 | CASSLRPREDTEAFF | TGTGCCAGCAGCTTACGACCGCGGGAGGACACTGAAGCTTTCTTT
. | . | TRBJ1-2 | TRBV2 | CASSASSTNYGYTF | TGTGCCAGCAGTGCCAGCTCCACTAACTATGGCTACACCTTC
. | . | TRBJ1-4 | TRBV6-5 | CASSYSGEKLFF | TGTGCCAGCAGTTACTCGGGTGAAAAACTGTTTTTT
. | few | TRBJ1-5 | TRBV4-3 | CASSQDSGSNQPQHF | TGCGCCAGCAGCCAAGATTCTGGAAGCAATCAGCCCCAGCATTTT
. | . | TRBJ2-1 | TRBV7-9 | CASSLLAAGLSYNEQFF | TGTGCCAGTAGCTTATTAGCAGCGGGCCTCTCCTACAATGAGCAGTTCTTC
. | . | TRBJ2-7 | TRBV30 | CAWSPFAPYEQYF | TGTGCCTGGAGTCCATTCGCGCCTTACGAGCAGTACTTC
. | . | TRBJ1-1 | TRBV28 | CASSIQRSEAFF | TGTGCCAGCAGTATCCAGAGATCTGAAGCTTTCTTT
TRBD2 | few | TRBJ2-1 | TRBV19 | CASSIVRTSTGEQFF | TGTGCCAGTAGTATAGTGCGGACTAGTACTGGTGAGCAGTTCTTC
. | few | TRBJ2-3 | TRBV28 | CASSSTGTLNTQYF | TGTGCCAGCAGTTCGACCGGGACTCTCAATACGCAGTATTTT
. | few | TRBJ2-7 | TRBV5-1 | CASSLEWSSYEQYF | TGCGCCAGCAGCTTGGAATGGAGCTCCTACGAGCAGTACTTC
. | few | TRBJ1-1 | TRBV18 | CASSPWSNTEAFF | TGTGCCAGCTCACCGTGGAGCAACACTGAAGCTTTCTTT
. | few | TRBJ2-5 | TRBV4-1 | CASSLGSRETQYF | TGCGCCAGCAGCCTCGGATCCAGGGAGACCCAGTACTTC
TRBD2 | . | TRBJ2-7 | TRBV30 | CAWRLAGGPNYEQYF | TGTGCCTGGAGGCTAGCGGGAGGGCCTAACTACGAGCAGTACTTC
. | . | TRBJ2-7 | TRBV5-1 | CASSFLGQPYEQYF | TGCGCCAGCAGCTTTCTGGGACAACCTTACGAGCAGTACTTC
. | few | TRBJ2-1 | TRBV7-2 | CASSLRGDNEQFF | TGTGCCAGCAGCTTACGGGGCGACAATGAGCAGTTCTTC
. | few | TRBJ2-1 | TRBV20-1 | CSEKSEQFF | TGCAGTGAAAAGAGTGAGCAGTTCTTC
TRBD1 | . | TRBJ2-2 | TRBV5-1 | CASSPWTGRNTGELFF | TGCGCCAGCAGCCCCTGGACAGGAAGGAACACCGGGGAGCTGTTTTTT
TRBD1 | . | TRBJ2-7 | TRBV4-1 | CASSHGQGDYEQYF | TGCGCCAGCAGCCATGGACAGGGTGACTACGAGCAGTACTTC
. | few | TRBJ2-3 | TRBV25-1 | CASSEGHPSTDTQYF | TGTGCCAGCAGTGAGGGCCATCCTAGCACAGATACGCAGTATTTT
TRBD1 | . | TRBJ2-7 | TRBV27 | CASRDRAHEQYF | TGTGCCTCCCGGGACAGGGCCCACGAGCAGTACTTC
. | . | TRBJ1-1 | TRBV9 | CASSADPENTEAFF | TGTGCCAGCAGCGCAGATCCAGAGAACACTGAAGCTTTCTTT
TRBD2 | . | TRBJ2-2 | TRBV5-6 | CASSSPTSGRTGELFF | TGTGCCAGCAGCTCCCCGACTAGCGGAAGGACCGGGGAGCTGTTTTTT
. | few | TRBJ2-1 | TRBV7-6 | CASSLGNEQFF | TGTGCCAGCAGCTTAGGAAATGAGCAGTTCTTC
TRBD2 | few | TRBJ2-1 | TRBV2 | CASSVERGGSNEQFF | TGTGCCAGCAGTGTAGAGCGGGGGGGTTCCAATGAGCAGTTCTTC
. | . | TRBJ2-7 | TRBV30 | CAWSVDIYEQYF | TGTGCCTGGAGTGTTGACATCTACGAGCAGTACTTC
. | . | TRBJ1-1 | TRBV18 | CASSPPNTQGGTEAFF | TGTGCCAGCTCACCACCGAATACTCAGGGTGGCACTGAAGCTTTCTTT
TRBD2 | . | TRBJ2-5 | TRBV10-3 | CAISEGLAGAETQYF | TGTGCCATCAGTGAGGGACTAGCGGGGGCGGAGACCCAGTACTTC
TRBD1 | few | TRBJ1-2 | TRBV4-1 | CASSQVFGTGGSYGYTF | TGCGCCAGCAGCCAAGTGTTCGGGACAGGGGGTTCGTATGGCTACACCTTC
TRBD2 | . | TRBJ2-2 | TRBV9 | CASAHPGPSGGLENTGELFF | TGTGCCAGCGCTCATCCCGGCCCTAGCGGGGGGCTTGAGAACACCGGGGAGCTGTTTTTT
TRBD2 | . | TRBJ2-7 | TRBV5-4 | CASSQLAGGENEQYF | TGTGCCAGCAGCCAACTAGCGGGAGGAGAGAACGAGCAGTACTTC
. | . | TRBJ1-1 | TRBV7-9 | CASSFEAFF | TGTGCCAGCAGCTTCGAAGCTTTCTTT
. | few | TRBJ1-2 | TRBV27 | CASRPIGAGYGYTF | TGTGCCAGCAGACCTATAGGTGCAGGGTATGGCTACACCTTC